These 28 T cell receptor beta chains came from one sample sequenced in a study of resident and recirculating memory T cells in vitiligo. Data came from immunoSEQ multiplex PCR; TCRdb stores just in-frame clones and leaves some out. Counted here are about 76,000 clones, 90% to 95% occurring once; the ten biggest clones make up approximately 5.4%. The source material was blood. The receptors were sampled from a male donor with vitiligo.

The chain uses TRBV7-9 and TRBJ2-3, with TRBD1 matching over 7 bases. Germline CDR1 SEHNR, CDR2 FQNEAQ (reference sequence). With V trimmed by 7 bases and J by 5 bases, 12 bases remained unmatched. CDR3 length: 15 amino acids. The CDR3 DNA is TGTGCCAGCACTCAAAAAGGGGGCTACGGAGATACGCAGTATTTT. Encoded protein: CASTQKGGYGDTQYF.

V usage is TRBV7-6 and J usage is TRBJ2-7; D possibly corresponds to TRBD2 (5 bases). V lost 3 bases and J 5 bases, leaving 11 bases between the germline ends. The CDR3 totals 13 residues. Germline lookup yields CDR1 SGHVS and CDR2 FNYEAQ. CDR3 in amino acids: CASSFPGWDEQYF. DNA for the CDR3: TGTGCCAGCAGCTTTCCGGGGTGGGACGAGCAGTACTTC.

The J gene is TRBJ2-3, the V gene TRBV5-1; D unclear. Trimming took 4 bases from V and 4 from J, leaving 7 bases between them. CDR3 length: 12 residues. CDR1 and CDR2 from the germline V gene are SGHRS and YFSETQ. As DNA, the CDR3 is TGCGCCAGCAGCCACGACTCAGATACGCAGTATTTT. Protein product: CASSHDSDTQYF.

The CDR3 DNA sequence: TGTGCCAGCAGCCCGCGGGACAGGGTTTGGTACGAGCAGTACTTC. As protein: CASSPRDRVWYEQYF. The V gene is TRBV9, the J gene TRBJ2-7; 9 bases align to TRBD1. J gave up 4 bases and V 4 bases, and 9 bases lay outside the gene matches. CDR3 length: 15 amino acids. Germline lookup yields CDR1 SGDLS and CDR2 YYNGEE.

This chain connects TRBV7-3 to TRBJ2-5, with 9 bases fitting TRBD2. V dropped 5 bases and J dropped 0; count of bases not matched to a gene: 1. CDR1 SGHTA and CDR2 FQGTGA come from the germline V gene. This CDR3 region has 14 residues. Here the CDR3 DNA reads TGTGCCAGCAGCCTAGCGGGGTACCAAGAGACCCAGTACTTC. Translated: CASSLAGYQETQYF.

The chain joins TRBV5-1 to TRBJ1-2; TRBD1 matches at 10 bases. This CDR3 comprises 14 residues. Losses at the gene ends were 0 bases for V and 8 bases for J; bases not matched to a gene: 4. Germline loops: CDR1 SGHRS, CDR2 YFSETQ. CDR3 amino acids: CASSLVGQGDGYTF. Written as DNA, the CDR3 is TGCGCCAGCAGCTTGGTAGGACAGGGGGACGGCTACACCTTC.

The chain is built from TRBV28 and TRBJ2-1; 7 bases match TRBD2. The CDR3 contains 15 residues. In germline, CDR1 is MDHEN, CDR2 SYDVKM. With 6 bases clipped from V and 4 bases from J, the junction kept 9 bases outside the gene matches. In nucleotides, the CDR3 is TGTGCCAGCAGAGGTTCCACTAGCGTGTACAATGAGCAGTTCTTC. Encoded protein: CASRGSTSVYNEQFF.

The CDR3 sequence: CAVRRGSTDTQYF. In nucleotides, the CDR3 is TGTGCCGTACGACGCGGCAGCACAGATACGCAGTATTTT. V is TRBV19 and J is TRBJ2-3, with D uncertain. CDR1 is LNHDA, CDR2 SQIVND, per germline (reference sequence). This CDR3 region has 13 residues. Trimming removed 11 bases from V and 0 bases from J, with 12 bases in between.

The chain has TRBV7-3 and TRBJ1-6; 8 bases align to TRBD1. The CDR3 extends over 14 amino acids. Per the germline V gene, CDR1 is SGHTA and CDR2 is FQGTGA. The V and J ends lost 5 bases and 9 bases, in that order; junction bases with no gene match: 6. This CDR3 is CASSLTGAGSPLHF. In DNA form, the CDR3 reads TGTGCCAGCAGCCTGACAGGGGCTGGTTCACCCCTCCACTTT.

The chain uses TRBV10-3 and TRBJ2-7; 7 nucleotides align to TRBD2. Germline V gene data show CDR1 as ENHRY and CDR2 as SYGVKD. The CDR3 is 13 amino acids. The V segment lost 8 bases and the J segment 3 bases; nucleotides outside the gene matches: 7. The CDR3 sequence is CAISPPSGYEQYF. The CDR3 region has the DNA TGTGCCATCTCGCCGCCTAGCGGCTACGAGCAGTACTTC.

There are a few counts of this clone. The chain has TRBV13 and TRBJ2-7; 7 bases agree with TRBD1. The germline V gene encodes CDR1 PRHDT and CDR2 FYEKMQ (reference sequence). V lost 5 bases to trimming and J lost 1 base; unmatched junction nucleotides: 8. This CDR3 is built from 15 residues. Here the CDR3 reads CASSKGTVRSYEQYF. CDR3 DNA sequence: TGTGCCAGCAGCAAAGGGACAGTTCGGTCCTACGAGCAGTACTTC.

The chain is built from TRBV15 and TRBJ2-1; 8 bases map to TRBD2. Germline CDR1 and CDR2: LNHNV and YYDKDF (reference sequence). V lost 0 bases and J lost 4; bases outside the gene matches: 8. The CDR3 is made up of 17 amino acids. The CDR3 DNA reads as TGTGCCACCAGCAGAGATAAGGCTAGCGGGCAGTACAATGAGCAGTTCTTC. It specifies CATSRDKASGQYNEQFF.

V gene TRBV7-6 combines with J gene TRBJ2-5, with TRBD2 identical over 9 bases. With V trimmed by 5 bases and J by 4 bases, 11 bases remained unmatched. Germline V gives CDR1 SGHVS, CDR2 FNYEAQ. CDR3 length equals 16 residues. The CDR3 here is CASSPGAGGPGETQYF. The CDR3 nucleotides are TGTGCCAGCAGCCCAGGGGCGGGAGGGCCCGGAGAGACCCAGTACTTC.

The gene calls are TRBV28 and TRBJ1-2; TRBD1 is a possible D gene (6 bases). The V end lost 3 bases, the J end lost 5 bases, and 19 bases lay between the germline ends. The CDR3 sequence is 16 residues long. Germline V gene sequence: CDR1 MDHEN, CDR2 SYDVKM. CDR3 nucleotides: TGTGCCAGCAGTTTCCCCCTCGGTGCAGGGGAGTATGGCTACACCTTC. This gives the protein CASSFPLGAGEYGYTF.

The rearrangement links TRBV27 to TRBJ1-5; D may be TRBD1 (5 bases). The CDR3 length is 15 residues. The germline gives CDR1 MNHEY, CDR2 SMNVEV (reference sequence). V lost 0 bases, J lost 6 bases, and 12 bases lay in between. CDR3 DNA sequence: TGTGCCAGCAGTTTATCGCCGGCGGGGGGTCAGCCCCAGCATTTT. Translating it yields CASSLSPAGGQPQHF.

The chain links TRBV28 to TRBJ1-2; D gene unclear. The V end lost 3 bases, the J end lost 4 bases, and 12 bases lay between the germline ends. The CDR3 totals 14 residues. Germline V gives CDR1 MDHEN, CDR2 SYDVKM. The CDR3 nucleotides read TGTGCCAGCAGTTTTGGGGTGGCGGGCTATGGCTACACCTTC. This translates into CASSFGVAGYGYTF.

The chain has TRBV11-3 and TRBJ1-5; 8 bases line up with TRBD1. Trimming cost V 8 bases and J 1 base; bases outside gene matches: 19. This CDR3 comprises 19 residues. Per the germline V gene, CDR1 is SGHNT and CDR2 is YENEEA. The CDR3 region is CASPSSWQGALGSNQPQHF. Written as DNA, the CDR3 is TGTGCCAGCCCGTCTTCCTGGCAGGGGGCTCTTGGGAGCAATCAGCCCCAGCATTTT.

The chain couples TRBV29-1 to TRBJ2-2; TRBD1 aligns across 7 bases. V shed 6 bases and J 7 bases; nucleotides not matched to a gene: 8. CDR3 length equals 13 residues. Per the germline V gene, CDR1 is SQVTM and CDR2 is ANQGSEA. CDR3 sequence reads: CSVQPGGHGELFF. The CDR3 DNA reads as TGCAGCGTCCAACCAGGGGGTCACGGGGAGCTGTTTTTT.

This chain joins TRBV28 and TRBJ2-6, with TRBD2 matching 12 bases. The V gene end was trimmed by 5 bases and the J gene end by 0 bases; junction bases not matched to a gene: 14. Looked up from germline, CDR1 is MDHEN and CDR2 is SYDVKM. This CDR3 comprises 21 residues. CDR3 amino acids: CASSAWTSGTYWNSGANVLTF. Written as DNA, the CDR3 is TGTGCCAGCAGTGCCTGGACTAGCGGGACCTACTGGAACTCTGGGGCCAACGTCCTGACTTTC.

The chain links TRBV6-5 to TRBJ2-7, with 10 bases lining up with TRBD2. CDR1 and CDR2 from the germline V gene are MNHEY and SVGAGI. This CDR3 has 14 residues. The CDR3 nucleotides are TGTGCTGTGGGCCTAGCGGGGGAGTCCCGGGAGCAGTACTTC. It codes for CAVGLAGESREQYF.

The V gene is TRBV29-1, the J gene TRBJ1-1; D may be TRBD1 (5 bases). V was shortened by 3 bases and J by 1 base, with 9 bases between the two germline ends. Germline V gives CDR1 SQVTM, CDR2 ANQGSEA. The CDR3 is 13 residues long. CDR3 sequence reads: CSVENGQNTEAFF. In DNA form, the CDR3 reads TGCAGCGTTGAGAACGGACAGAACACTGAAGCTTTCTTT.

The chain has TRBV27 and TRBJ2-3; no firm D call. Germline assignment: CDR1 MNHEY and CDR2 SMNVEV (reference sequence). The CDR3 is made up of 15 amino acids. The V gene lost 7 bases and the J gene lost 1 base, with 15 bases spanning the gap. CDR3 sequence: CASMLRPGGTDTQYF. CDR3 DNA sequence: TGTGCCAGCATGTTACGCCCGGGTGGCACAGATACGCAGTATTTT.

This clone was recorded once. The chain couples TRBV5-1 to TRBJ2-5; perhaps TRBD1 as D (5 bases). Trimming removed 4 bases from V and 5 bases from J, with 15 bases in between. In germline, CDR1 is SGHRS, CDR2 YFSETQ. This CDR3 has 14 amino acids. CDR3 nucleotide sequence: TGCGCCAGCAGCCTGGGGCTTCTCTCCGAGACCCAGTACTTC. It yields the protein CASSLGLLSETQYF.

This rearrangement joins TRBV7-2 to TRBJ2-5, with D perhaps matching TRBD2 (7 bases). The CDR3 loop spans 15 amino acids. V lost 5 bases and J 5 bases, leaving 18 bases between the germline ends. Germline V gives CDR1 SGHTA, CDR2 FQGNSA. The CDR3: CASSPLGGPGETQYF. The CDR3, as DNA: TGTGCCAGCAGCCCGCTCGGGGGGCCCGGGGAGACCCAGTACTTC.

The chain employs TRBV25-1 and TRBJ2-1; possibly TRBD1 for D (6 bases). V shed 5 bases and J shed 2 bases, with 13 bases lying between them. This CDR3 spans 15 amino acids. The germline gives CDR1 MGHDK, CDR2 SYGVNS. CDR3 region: CASSSRQVTYNEQFF. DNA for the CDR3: TGTGCCAGCAGTTCCCGACAGGTTACCTACAATGAGCAGTTCTTC. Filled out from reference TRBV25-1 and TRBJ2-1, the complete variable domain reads EADIYQTPRYLVIGTGKKITLECSQTMGHDKMYWYQQDPGMELHLIHYSYGVNSTEKGDLSSESTVSRIRTEHFPLTLESARPSHTSQYLCASSSRQVTYNEQFFGPGTRLTVL.

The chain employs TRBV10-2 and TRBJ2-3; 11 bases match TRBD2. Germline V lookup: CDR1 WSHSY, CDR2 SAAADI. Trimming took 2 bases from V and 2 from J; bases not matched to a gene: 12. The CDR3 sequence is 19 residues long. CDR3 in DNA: TGCGCCAGCAGTGAGCCGGGACTAGCGGTGGGGCCGAACACAGATACGCAGTATTTT. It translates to CASSEPGLAVGPNTDTQYF.

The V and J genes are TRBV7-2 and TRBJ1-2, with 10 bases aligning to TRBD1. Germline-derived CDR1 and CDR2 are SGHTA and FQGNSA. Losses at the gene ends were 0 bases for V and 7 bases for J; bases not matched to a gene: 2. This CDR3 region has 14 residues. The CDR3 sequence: CASSLAGTGAGYTF. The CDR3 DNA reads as TGTGCCAGCAGCTTAGCCGGGACAGGGGCTGGCTACACCTTC.

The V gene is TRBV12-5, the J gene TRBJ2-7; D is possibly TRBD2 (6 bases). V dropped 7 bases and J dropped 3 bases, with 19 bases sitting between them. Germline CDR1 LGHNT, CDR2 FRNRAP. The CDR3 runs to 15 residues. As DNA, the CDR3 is TGTGCTAGTGTTCCTGGAGGGGCGGTAGGCTACGAGCAGTACTTC. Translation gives CASVPGGAVGYEQYF. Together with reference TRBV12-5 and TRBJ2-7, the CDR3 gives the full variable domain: DARVTQTPRHKVTEMGQEVTMRCQPILGHNTVFWYRQTMMQGLELLAYFRNRAPLDDSGMPKDRFSAEMPDATLATLKIQPSEPRDSAVYFCASVPGGAVGYEQYFGPGTRLTVT.